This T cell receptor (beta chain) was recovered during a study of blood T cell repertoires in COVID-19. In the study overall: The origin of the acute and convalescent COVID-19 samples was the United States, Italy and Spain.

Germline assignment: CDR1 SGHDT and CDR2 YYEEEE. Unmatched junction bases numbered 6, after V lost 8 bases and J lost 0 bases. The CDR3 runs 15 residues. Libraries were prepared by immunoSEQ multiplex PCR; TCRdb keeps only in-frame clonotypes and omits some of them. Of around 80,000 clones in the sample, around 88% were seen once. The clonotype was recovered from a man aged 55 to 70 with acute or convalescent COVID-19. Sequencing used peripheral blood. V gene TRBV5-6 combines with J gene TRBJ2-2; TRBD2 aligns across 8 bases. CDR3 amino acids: CASHTSGPNTGELFF. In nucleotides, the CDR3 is TGTGCCAGTCATACTAGCGGCCCGAACACCGGGGAGCTGTTTTTT.